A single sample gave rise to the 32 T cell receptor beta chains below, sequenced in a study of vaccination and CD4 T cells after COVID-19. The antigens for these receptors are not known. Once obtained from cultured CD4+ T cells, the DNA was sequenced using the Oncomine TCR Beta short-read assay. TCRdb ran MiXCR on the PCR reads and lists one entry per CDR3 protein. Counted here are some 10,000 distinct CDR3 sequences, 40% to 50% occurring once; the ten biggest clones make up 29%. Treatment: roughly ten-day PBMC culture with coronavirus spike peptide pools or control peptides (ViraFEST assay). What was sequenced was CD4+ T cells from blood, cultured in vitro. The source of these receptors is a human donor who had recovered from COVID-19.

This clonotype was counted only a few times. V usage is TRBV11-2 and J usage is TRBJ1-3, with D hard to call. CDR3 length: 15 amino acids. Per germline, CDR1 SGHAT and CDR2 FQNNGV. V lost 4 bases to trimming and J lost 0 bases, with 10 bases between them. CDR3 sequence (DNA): TGTGCCAGCAGCTACGGCCTTAGCTCTGGAAACACCATATATTTT. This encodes CASSYGLSSGNTIYF.

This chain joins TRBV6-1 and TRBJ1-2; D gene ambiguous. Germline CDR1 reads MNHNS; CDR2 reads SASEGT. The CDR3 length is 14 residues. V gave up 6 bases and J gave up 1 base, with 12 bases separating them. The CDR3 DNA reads TGTGCCAGCAGGACACCGGGAAGTAACTATGGCTACACCTTC. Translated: CASRTPGSNYGYTF.

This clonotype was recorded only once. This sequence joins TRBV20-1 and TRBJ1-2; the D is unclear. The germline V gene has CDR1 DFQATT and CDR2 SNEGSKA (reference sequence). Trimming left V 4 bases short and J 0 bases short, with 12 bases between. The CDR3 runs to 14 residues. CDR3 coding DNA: TGCAGTGCTACGCCGGCACCCGCTAACTATGGCTACACCTTC. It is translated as CSATPAPANYGYTF.

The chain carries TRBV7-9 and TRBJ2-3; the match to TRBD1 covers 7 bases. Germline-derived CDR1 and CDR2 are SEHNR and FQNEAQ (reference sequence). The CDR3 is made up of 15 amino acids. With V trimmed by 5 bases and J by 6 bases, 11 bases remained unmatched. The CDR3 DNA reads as TGTGCCAGCAGCCCCCGGGACAGAACTTTTGATACGCAGTATTTT. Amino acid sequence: CASSPRDRTFDTQYF.

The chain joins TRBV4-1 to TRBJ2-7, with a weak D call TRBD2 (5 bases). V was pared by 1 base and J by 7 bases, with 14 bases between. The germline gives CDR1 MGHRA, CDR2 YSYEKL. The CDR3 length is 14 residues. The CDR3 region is CASSQGGSGTEQYF. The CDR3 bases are TGCGCCAGCAGCCAAGGCGGGTCCGGTACGGAGCAGTACTTC.

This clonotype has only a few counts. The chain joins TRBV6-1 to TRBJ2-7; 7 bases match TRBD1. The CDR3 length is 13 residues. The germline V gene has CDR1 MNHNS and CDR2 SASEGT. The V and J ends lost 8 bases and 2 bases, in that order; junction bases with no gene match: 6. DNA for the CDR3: TGTGCCAGCCGGGACAGAACCACCTACGAGCAGTACTTC. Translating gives CASRDRTTYEQYF.

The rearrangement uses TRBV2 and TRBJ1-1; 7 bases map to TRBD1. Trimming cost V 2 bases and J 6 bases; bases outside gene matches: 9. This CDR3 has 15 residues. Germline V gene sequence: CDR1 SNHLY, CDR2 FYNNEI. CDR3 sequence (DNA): TGTGCCAGCAGTGAATTGACAGGGCTGGGCGCTGAAGCTTTCTTT. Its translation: CASSELTGLGAEAFF. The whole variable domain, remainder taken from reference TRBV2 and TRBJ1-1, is EPEVTQTPSHQVTQMGQEVILRCVPISNHLYFYWYRQILGQKVEFLVSFYNNEISEKSEIFDDQFSVERPDGSNFTLKIRSTKLEDSAMYFCASSELTGLGAEAFFGQGTRLTVV.

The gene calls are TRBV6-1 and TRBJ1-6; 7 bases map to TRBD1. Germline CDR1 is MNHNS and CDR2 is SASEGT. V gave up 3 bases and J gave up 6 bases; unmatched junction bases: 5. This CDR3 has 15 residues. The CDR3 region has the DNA TGTGCCAGCAGTGACGACAGGGTTGCTAATTCACCCCTCCACTTT. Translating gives CASSDDRVANSPLHF.

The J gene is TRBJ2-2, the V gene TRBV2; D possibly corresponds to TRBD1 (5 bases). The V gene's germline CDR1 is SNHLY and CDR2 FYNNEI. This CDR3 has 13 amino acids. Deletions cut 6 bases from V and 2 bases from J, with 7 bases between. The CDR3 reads CASRQVNTGELFF. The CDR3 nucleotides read TGTGCCAGCAGACAGGTCAACACCGGGGAGCTGTTTTTT. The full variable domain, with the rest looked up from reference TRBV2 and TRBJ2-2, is EPEVTQTPSHQVTQMGQEVILRCVPISNHLYFYWYRQILGQKVEFLVSFYNNEISEKSEIFDDQFSVERPDGSNFTLKIRSTKLEDSAMYFCASRQVNTGELFFGEGSRLTVL.

The CDR3 region has the DNA TGTGCCAGTAGGAACCTCCGGGACATCGGTAACACCATATATTTT. Protein product: CASRNLRDIGNTIYF. The V call is TRBV19, the J call TRBJ1-3; possible D gene TRBD1, 6 bases. The CDR3 length is 15 residues. The V end lost 6 bases, the J end lost 7 bases, and 19 bases lay between the germline ends. CDR1 and CDR2 from the germline V gene are LNHDA and SQIVND (reference sequence).

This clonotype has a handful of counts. The CDR3 bases are TGTGCCAGTAGTGAGTCAGGGGGTTCCCGCTATGGCTACACCTTC. As protein: CASSESGGSRYGYTF. The chain carries TRBV19 and TRBJ1-2; 7 bases align to TRBD1. V shed 5 bases, J shed 4 bases, and the junction held 10 bases outside the gene matches. Germline lookup yields CDR1 LNHDA and CDR2 SQIVND (reference sequence). This CDR3 is built from 15 residues.

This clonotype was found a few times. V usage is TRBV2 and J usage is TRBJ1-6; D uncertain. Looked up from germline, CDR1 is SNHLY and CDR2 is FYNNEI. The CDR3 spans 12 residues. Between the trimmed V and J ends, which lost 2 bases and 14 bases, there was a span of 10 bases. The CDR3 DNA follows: TGTGCCAGCAGTGAAATGGGAAGATCCCTCCACTTT. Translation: CASSEMGRSLHF.

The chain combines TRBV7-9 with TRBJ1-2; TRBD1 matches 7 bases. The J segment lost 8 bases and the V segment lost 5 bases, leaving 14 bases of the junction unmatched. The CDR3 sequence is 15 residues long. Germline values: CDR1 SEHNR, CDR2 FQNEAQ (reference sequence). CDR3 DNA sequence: TGTGCCAGCAGCCCTGCTGACAGGGCAAGGCGGGGCTACACCTTC. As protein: CASSPADRARRGYTF. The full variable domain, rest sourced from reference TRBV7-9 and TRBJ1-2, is DTGVSQNPRHKITKRGQNVTFRCDPISEHNRLYWYRQTLGQGPEFLTYFQNEAQLEKSRLLSDRFSAERPKGSFSTLEIQRTEQGDSAMYLCASSPADRARRGYTFGSGTRLTVV.

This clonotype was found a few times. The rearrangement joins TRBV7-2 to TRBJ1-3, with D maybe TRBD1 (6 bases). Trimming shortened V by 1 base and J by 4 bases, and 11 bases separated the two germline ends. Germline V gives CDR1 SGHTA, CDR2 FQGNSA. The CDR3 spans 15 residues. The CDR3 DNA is TGTGCCAGCAGCTTAGGGGCAGGACAGGGAAACACCATATATTTT. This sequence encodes CASSLGAGQGNTIYF.

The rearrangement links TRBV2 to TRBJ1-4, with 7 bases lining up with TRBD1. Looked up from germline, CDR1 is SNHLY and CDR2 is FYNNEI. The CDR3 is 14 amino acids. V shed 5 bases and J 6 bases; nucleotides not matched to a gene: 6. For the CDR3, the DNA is TGTGCCAGCAGTAACAGGGGTCTACATGAAAAACTGTTTTTT. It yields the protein CASSNRGLHEKLFF.

The CDR3 coding sequence is TGCGCCAGCAGCCAGCCCCTTGCCGGGCGCCGCTATGGCTACACCTTC. Protein sequence: CASSQPLAGRRYGYTF. The chain is built from TRBV4-1 and TRBJ1-2; D is uncertain. With 3 bases removed from V and 4 bases from J, the gap between germline ends came to 18 bases. Germline V gene data show CDR1 as MGHRA and CDR2 as YSYEKL. The CDR3 consists of 16 residues.

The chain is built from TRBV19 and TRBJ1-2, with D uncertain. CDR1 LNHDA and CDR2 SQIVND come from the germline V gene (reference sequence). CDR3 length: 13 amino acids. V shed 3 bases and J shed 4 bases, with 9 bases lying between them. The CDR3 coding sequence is TGTGCCAGTAGTATTACGAACATCTATGGCTACACCTTC. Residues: CASSITNIYGYTF. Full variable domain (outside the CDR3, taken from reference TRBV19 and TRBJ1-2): DGGITQSPKYLFRKEGQNVTLSCEQNLNHDAMYWYRQDPGQGLRLIYYSQIVNDFQKGDIAEGYSVSREKKESFPLTVTSAQKNPTAFYLCASSITNIYGYTFGSGTRLTVV.

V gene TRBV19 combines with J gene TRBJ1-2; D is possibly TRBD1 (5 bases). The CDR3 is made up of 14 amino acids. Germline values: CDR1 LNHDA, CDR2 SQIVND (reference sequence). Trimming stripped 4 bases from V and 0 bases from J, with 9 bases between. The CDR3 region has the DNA TGTGCCAGTAGTACCGACAGAGCTAACTATGGCTACACCTTC. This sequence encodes CASSTDRANYGYTF.

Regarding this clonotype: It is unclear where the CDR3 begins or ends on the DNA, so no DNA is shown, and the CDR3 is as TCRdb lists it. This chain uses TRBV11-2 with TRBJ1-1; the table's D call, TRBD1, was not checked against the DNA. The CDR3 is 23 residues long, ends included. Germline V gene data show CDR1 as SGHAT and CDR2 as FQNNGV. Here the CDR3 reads CASTNQTSMYLCASKSRGPEAFF.

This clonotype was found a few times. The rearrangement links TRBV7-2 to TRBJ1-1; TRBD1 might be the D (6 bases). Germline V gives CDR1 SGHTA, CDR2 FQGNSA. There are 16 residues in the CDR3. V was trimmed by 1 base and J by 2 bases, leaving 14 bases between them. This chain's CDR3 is CASSLESGTYNTEAFF. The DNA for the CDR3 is TGTGCCAGCAGCTTAGAATCCGGGACATATAACACTGAAGCTTTCTTT.

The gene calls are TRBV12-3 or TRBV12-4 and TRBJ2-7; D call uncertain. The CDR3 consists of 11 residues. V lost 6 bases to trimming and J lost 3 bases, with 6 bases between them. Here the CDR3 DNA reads TGTGCCAGCAGGAGAAACTACGAGCAGTACTTC. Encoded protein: CASRRNYEQYF.

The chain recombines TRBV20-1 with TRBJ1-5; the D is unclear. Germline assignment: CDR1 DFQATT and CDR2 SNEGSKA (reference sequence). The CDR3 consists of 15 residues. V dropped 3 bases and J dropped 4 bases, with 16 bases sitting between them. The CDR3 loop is CSASNLRILNQPQHF. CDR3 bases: TGCAGTGCTAGTAACTTGAGGATCCTAAATCAGCCCCAGCATTTT.

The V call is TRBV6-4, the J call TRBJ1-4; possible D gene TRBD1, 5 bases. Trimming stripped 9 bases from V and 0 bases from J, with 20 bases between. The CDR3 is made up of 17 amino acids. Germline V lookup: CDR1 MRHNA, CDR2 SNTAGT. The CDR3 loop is CARDEKAGRPTNEKLFF. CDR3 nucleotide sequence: TGTGCCAGGGATGAGAAGGCAGGGAGACCAACTAATGAAAAACTGTTTTTT.

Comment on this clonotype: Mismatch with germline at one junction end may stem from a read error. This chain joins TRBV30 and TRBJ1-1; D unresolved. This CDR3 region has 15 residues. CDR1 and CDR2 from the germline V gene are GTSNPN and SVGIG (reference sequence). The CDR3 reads CAWSVHPGRNAEAFF. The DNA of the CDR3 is TGTGCCTGGAGTGTACACCCCGGCCGGAACGCTGAAGCTTTCTTT. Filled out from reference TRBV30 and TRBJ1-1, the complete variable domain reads SQTIHQWPATLVQPVGSPLSLECTVEGTSNPNLYWYRQAAGRGLQLLFYSVGIGQISSEVPQNLSASRPQDRQFILSSKKLLLSDSGFYLCAWSVHPGRNAEAFFGQGTRLTVV.

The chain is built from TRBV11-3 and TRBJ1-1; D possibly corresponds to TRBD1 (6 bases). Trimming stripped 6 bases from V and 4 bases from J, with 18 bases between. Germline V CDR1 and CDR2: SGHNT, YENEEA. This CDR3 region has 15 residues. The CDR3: CASSLVPGAVTEAFF. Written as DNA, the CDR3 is TGTGCCAGCAGTCTCGTACCGGGGGCTGTCACTGAAGCTTTCTTT. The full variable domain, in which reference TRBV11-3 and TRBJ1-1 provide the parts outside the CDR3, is EAGVVQSPRYKIIEKKQPVAFWCNPISGHNTLYWYLQNLGQGPELLIRYENEEAVDDSQLPKDRFSAERLKGVDSTLKIQPAELGDSAVYLCASSLVPGAVTEAFFGQGTRLTVV.

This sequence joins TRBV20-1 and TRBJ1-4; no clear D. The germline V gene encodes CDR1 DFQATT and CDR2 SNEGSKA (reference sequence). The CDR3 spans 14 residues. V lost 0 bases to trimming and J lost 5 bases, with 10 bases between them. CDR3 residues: CSARERTTNEKLFF. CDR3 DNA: TGCAGTGCTAGAGAACGCACTACGAATGAAAAACTGTTTTTT.

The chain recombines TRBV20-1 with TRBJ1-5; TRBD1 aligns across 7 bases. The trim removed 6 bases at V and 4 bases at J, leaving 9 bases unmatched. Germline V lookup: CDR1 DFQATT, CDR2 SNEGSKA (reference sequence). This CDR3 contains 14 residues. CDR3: CSANRGPSNQPQHF. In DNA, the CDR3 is TGCAGTGCAAACAGGGGTCCGTCGAATCAGCCCCAGCATTTT.

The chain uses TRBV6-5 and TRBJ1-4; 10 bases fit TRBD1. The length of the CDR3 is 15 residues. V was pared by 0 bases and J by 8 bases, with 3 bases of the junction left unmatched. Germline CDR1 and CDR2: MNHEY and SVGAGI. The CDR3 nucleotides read TGTGCCAGCAGTTACTCCGTGGACAGGGGGGAAAAACTGTTTTTT. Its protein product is CASSYSVDRGEKLFF.

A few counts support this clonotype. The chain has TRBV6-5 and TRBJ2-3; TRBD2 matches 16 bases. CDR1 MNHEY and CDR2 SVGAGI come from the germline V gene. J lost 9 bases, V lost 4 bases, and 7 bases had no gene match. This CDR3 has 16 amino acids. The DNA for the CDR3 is TGTGCCAGCAGTTTTCTGGGACTAGCGGGGGGGGAGACGCAGTATTTT. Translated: CASSFLGLAGGETQYF.

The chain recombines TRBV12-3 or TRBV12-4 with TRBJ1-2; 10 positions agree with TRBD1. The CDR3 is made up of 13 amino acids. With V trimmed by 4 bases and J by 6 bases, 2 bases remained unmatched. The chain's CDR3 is CASSWTGGNGYTF. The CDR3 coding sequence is TGTGCCAGCAGTTGGACAGGGGGTAATGGCTACACCTTC.

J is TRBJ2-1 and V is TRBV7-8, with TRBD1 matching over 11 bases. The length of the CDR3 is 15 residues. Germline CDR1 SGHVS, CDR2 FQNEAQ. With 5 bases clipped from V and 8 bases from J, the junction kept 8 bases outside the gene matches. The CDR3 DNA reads TGTGCCAGCAGCCTACCGGGACAGGGGGTCTATGAGCAGTTCTTC. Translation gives CASSLPGQGVYEQFF.

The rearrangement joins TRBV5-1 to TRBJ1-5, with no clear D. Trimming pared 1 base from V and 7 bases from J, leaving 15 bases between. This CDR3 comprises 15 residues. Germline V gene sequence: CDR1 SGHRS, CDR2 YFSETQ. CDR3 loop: CASSLSGSLGQPQHF. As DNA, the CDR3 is TGCGCCAGCAGCTTGTCGGGGTCTCTCGGACAGCCCCAGCATTTT.